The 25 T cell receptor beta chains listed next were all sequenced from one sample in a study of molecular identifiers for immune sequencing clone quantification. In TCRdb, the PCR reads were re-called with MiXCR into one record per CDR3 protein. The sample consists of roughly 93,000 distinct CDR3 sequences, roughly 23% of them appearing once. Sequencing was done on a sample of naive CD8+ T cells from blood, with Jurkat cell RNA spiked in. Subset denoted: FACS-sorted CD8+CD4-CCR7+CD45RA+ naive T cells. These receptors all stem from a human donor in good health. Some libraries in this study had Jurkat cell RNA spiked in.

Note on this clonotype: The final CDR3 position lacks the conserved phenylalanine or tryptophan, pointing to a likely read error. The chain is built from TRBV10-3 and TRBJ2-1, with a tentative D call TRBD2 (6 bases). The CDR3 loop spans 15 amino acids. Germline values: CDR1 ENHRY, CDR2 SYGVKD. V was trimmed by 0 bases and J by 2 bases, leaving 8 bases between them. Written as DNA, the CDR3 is TGTGCCATCAGTGAGTCTAGCGGCGCCTACAATGAGCAGTTCCTC. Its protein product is CAISESSGAYNEQFL.

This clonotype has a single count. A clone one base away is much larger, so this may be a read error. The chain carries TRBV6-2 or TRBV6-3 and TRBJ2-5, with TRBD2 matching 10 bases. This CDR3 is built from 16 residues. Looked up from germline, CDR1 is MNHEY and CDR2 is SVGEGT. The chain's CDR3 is CASSNPGLATQETQNF. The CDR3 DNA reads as TGTGCCAGCAGTAACCCGGGACTAGCGACCCAAGAGACCCAGAACTTC.

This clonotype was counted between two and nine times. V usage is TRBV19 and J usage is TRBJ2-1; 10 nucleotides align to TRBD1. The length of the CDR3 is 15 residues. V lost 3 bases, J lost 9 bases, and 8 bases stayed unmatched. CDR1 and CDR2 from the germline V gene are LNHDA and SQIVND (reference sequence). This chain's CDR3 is CASSMGDRGLLEQFF. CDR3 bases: TGTGCCAGTAGTATGGGTGACAGGGGGCTTCTTGAGCAGTTCTTC.

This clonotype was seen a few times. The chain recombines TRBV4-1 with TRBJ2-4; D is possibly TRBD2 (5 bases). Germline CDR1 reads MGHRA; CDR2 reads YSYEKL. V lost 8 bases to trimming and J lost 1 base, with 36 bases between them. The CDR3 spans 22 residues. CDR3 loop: CASQRQPGMAGSTERAKNIQYF. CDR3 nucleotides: TGCGCCAGCCAGCGCCAGCCGGGGATGGCGGGCAGTACCGAAAGGGCCAAAAACATTCAGTACTTC.

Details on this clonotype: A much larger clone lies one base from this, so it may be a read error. The CDR3 protein is CASGSWTGVAQETQYF. The CDR3 DNA sequence: TGTGCCAGCGGCTCCTGGACAGGGGTTGCCCAAGAGACCCAGTACTTC. The chain recombines TRBV7-6 with TRBJ2-5, with 9 nucleotides matching TRBD1. The CDR3 has 16 amino acids. The germline CDR1 and CDR2 sequences are SGHVS and FNYEAQ. Losses at the gene ends were 8 bases for V and 1 base for J; bases not matched to a gene: 11.

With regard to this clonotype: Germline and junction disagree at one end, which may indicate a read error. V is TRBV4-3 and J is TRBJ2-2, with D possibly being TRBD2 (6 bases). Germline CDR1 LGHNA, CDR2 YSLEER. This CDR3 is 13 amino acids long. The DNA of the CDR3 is TGCGCCAGCAGCCAAATGAGGCTCCGGGAGCTGTTATTT. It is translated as CASSQMRLRELLF.

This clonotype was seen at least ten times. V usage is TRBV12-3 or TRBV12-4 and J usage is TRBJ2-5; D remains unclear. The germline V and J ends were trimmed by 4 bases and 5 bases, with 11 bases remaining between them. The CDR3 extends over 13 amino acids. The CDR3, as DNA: TGTGCCAGCAGTTCTGCGGCCCGCGAGACCCAGTACTTC. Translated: CASSSAARETQYF.

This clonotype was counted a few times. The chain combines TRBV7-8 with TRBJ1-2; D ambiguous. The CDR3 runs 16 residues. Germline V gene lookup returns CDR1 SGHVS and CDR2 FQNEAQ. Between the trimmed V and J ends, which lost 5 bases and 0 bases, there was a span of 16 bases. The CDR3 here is CASSPTQAGANYGYTF. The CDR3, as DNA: TGTGCCAGCAGCCCTACTCAGGCAGGAGCTAACTATGGCTACACCTTC.

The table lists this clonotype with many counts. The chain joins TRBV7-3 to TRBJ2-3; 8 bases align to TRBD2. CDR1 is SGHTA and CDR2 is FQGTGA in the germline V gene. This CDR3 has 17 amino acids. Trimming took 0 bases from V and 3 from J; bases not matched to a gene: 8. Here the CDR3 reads CASSLTPPTGGTDTQYF. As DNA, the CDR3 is TGTGCCAGCAGCTTAACTCCCCCAACGGGAGGGACAGATACGCAGTATTTT. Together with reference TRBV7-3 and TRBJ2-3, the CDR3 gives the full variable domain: GAGVSQTPSNKVTEKGKYVELRCDPISGHTALYWYRQSLGQGPEFLIYFQGTGAADDSGLPNDRFFAVRPEGSVSTLKIQRTERGDSAVYLCASSLTPPTGGTDTQYFGPGTRLTVL.

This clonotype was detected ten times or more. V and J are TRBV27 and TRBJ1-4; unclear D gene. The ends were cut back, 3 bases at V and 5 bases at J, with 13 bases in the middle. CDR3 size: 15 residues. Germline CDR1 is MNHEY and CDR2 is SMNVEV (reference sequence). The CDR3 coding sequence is TGTGCCAGCAGTTTGTATAGCTTCGGCAATGAAAAACTGTTTTTT. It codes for CASSLYSFGNEKLFF. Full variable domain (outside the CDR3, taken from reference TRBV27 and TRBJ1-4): EAQVTQNPRYLITVTGKKLTVTCSQNMNHEYMSWYRQDPGLGLRQIYYSMNVEVTDKGDVPEGYKVSRKEKRNFPLILESPSPNQTSLYFCASSLYSFGNEKLFFGSGTQLSVL.

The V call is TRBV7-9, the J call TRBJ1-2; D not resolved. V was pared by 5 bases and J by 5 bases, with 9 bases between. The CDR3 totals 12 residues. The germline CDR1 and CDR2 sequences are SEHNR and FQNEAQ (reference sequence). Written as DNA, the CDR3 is TGTGCCAGCAGCGGTGGTGGATATGGCTACACCTTC. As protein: CASSGGGYGYTF.

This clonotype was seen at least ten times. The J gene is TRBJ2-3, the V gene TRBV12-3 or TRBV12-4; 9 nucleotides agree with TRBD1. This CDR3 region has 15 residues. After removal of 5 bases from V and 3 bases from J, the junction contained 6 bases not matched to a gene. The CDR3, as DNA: TGTGCCAGCAGTCTAGGACAGGGGATGACAGATACGCAGTATTTT. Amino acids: CASSLGQGMTDTQYF.

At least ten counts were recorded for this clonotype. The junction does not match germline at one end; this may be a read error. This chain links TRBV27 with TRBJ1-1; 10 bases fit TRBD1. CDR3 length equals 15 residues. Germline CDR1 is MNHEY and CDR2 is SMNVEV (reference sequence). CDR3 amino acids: CASRRQGAGNAEAFF. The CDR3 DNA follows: TGTGCCAGCAGAAGACAGGGGGCCGGGAACGCTGAAGCTTTCTTT.

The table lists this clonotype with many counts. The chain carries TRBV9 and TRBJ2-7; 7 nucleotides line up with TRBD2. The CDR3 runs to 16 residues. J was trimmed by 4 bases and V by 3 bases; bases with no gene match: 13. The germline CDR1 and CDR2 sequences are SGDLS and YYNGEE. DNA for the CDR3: TGTGCCAGCAGCGCCTCGTCCGGGACTACCATATACGAGCAGTACTTC. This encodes CASSASSGTTIYEQYF.

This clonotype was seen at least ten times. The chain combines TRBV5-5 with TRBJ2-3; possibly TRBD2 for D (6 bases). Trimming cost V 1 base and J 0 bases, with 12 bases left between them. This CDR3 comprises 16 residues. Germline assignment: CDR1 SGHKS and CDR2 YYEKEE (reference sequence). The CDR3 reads CASSLYGSTSTDTQYF. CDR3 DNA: TGTGCCAGCAGCTTGTACGGGAGTACTAGCACAGATACGCAGTATTTT.

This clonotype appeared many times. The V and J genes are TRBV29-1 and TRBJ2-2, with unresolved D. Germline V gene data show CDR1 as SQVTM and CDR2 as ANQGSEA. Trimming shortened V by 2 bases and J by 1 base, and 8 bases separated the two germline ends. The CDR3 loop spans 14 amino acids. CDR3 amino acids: CSVELPRNTGELFF. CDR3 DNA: TGCAGCGTTGAACTACCACGGAACACCGGGGAGCTGTTTTTT.

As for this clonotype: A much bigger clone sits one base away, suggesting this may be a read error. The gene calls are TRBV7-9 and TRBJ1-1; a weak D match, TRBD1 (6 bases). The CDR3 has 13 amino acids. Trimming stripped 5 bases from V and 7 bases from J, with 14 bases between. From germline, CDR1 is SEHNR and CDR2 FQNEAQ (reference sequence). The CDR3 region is CASSSGGRIEAFF. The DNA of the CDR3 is TGTGCCAGCAGCAGCGGGGGGCGGATTGAAGCTTTCTTT.

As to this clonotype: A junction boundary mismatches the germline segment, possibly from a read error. Here the CDR3 reads CASRLAGAYGQYF. The CDR3 DNA reads TGTGCCAGCAGGTTAGCGGGGGCCTACGGGCAGTACTTC. This rearrangement joins TRBV7-9 to TRBJ2-7; 9 bases are a match to TRBD2. The CDR3 is 13 residues long. Germline V gives CDR1 SEHNR, CDR2 FQNEAQ (reference sequence). Filled out from reference TRBV7-9 and TRBJ2-7, the complete variable domain reads DTGVSQNPRHKITKRGQNVTFRCDPISEHNRLYWYRQTLGQGPEFLTYFQNEAQLEKSRLLSDRFSAERPKGSFSTLEIQRTEQGDSAMYLCASRLAGAYGQYFGPGTRLTVT.

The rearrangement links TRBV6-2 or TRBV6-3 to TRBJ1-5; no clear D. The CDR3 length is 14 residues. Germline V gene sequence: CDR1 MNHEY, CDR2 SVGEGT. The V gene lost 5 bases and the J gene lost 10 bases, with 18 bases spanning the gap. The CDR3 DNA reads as TGTGCCAGCAGTCAGACAAACAGCTTCGGCCCCCAGCATTTT. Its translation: CASSQTNSFGPQHF.

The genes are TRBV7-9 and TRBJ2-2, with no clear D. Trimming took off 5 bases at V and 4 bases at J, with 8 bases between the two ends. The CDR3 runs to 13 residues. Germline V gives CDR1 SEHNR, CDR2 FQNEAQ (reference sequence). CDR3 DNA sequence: TGTGCCAGCAGCCTCTACTCCACCGGGGAGCTGTTTTTT. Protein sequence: CASSLYSTGELFF.

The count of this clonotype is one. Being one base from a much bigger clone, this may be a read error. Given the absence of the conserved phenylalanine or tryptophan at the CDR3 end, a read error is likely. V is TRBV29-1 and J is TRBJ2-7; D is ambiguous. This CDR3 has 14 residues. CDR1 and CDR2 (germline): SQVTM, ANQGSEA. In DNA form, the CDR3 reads TGCAGCGTTGAAGATCTTAACAGCTCCGACGAGCAGTACTCC. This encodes CSVEDLNSSDEQYS.

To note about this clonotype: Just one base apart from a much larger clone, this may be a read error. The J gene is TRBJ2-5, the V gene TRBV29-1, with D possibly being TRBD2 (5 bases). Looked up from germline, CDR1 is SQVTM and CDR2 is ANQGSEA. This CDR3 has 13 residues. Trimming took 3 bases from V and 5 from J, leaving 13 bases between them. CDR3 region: CSVETEERETQYF. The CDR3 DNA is TGCAGCGTTGAGACGGAGGAGAGGGAGACCCAGTACTTC.

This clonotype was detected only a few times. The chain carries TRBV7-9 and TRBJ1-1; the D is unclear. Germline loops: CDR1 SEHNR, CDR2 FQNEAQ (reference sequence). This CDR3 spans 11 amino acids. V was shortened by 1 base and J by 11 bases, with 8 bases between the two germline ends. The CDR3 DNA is TGTGCCAGCAGCTTAGGCTCCGGGGCTTTCTTT. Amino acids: CASSLGSGAFF.

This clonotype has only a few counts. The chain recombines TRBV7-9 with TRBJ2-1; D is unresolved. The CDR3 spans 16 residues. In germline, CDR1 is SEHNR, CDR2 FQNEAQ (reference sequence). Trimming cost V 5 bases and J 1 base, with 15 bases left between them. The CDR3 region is CASSDKPPGSYNEQFF. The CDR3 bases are TGTGCCAGCAGCGACAAGCCCCCAGGTTCCTACAATGAGCAGTTCTTC.

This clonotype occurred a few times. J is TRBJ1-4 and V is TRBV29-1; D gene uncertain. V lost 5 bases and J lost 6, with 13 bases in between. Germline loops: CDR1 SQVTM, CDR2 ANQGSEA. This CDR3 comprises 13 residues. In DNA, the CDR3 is TGCAGCGTTAACGGACTAGAGGATGAAAAACTGTTTTTT. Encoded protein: CSVNGLEDEKLFF. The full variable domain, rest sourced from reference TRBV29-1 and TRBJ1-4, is SAVISQKPSRDICQRGTSLTIQCQVDSQVTMMFWYRQQPGQSLTLIATANQGSEATYESGFVIDKFPISRPNLTFSTLTVSNMSPEDSSIYLCSVNGLEDEKLFFGSGTQLSVL.